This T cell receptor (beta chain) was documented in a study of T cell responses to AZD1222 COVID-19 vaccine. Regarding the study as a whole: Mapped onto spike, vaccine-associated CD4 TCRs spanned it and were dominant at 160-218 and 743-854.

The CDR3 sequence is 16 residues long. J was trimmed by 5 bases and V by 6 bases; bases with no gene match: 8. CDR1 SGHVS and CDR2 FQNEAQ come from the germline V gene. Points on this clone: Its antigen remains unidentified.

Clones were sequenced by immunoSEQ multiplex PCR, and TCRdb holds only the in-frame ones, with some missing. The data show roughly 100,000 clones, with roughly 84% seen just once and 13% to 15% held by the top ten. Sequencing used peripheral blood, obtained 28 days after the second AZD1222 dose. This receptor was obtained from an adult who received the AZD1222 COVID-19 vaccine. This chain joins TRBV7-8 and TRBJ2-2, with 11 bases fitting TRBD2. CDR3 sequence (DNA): TGTGCCAGCAGGGAGGAACTAGCGGGAGAAACCGGGGAGCTGTTTTTT. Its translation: CASREELAGETGELFF.